This T cell receptor (beta chain) stems from a study of shared clonotypes between healthy human individuals (TCRdb year 2020). Study-wide context: The cohort comprised two women and a few men aged 18 to 49 years. For each donor, three plates each were used for CD4 naive and CD4 memory, two plates were used for CD8 naive, and one plate was used for CD8 memory. To estimate repertoire size and how much clonotypes are shared between individuals, the study performed deep sequencing of blood TCR repertoires from about five healthy adults. To increase sequencing depth and limit assay-specific biases, different laboratories used diverse techniques to prepare libraries and sequence TCR repertoires. Each donor's leukapheresis produced roughly between roughly 0.85 and 9.5 billion PBMCs. What the authors observed across the whole study: The genetic and exposure-history diversity represented was limited by the small number of donors. Naive subsets generally had larger estimated clonotype richness than memory subsets. Sharing across several donors was observed for 4.5% to 6.5% of naive CD4, over 3% of naive CD8, 2% to 2.5% of memory CD4, and about 0.38% of memory CD8 clonotypes. Pairwise subsampling indicated that sequencing depth was expected to affect the degree of clonotype sharing among donors. Higher generation probabilities were observed for clonotypes shared by all four sorted-subset donors than for non-shared clonotypes. Even with the large sequencing depth, rarefaction of the sorted-subset datasets indicated that sequencing was incomplete. Only blood was sampled, and tissue TCR repertoires likely differ from those in blood.

The donors were healthy, HIV-negative adults with no recently reported acute infections or vaccinations. Only Caucasian adults living in Nashville, Tennessee, USA were represented among the donors. Magnetic negative selection was used to enrich CD4+ T cells, after which naive cells were positively selected on CD45RA and the negative fraction became the memory subset. After blood collection by leukapheresis, PBMCs were isolated using Ficoll-Histopaque density gradient centrifugation and then cryopreserved in the vapor phase of liquid nitrogen. Purity and quantity of every magnetically sorted T cell population were checked by analytical flow cytometry. From each sorted fraction, genomic DNA was isolated and quantified by UV absorbance on a Nanodrop 2000c. The CDR3 goes from the cysteine to the phenylalanine over 13 residues. Only the CDR3 part of the read is kept: 39 bases, read in frame from the first base. Per the germline V gene, SGHTA is the CDR1 and FQGTGA is the CDR2. V was cut back by 3 bases and J by 0 bases, leaving a gap of 2 bases between them.

As for this clone: This clone's antigen is unknown. One base away there is no much larger clone; base qualities are not given.

TCR CDR3 regions were amplified from genomic DNA by multiplex PCR using the deep immunoSEQ assay. Extracted genomic DNA from each cell subset was distributed evenly across all wells of several immunoSEQ 96-well plates, and each plate was treated as a replicate. For sorted subsets, roughly 200 ng genomic DNA, equal to 30,000 or so T cell genomes, was loaded into each replicate PCR. The purified libraries were quantified using a Qubit 3.0 fluorometer, sized with a Bioanalyzer 2100, and then quantified again using the KAPA Library Quantification kit. Every immunoSEQ 96-well plate was sequenced on a dedicated single-read 150-cycle Illumina NextSeq 550 flow cell. In the authors' own workflow: Because the immunoSEQ output included only junctional sequences and no quality scores, the filtering could not be the same as the filtering used for full-length reads. To assign V/J genes and CDR3, sequences were annotated using PyIR, a Python wrapper for IgBLAST v1.9, with IMGT germline references. Reads were removed for weak V/J assignments (E-value above 1e-6), missing CDR3, stop codons, out-of-frame junctions, or ambiguous translated residues. A V3J clonotype was defined by an identical inferred V gene, J gene, and CDR3 amino acid sequence. To compute the percentage overlap between repertoires, the number of shared unique clonotypes was divided by the size of the smaller repertoire. Repertoire richness was assessed with RTK rarefaction, the Chao1 estimator, and Recon v2.1 estimates of unobserved clonotypes. Generation probabilities for all TCRbeta clonotypes obtained by the gDNA method from several donors were computed using OLGA. TCRdb took over this immuneACCESS table, retaining in-frame rearrangements with V and J assigned. Such tables are incomplete; in checked studies, under half of the missing clones stem from an unresolved V gene, and the remainder is unexplained. V and J calls and clone size are as listed in that table; D and trimming were resolved from the DNA. The sample profile shows just over 2,000,000 clones; 85% to 95% of them were found once. The biggest ten clones account for around 0.13% of the sample.

The receptor was derived from a man aged 18 to 30 in good health. Sequencing was performed on naive CD4+ T cells sorted from blood. Reading the label with the study, this specimen's cell subset or site is: CD45RA+ positively selected. This chain is built from TRBV7-3 and TRBJ2-2; the D gene identity is not certain. The CDR3 has the sequence CASSFPNTGELFF. The DNA sequence follows: TGTGCCAGCAGCTTCCCGAACACCGGGGAGCTGTTTTTT.